The clone carrying this TCR beta chain was seen only a few times. Its antigen is not identified. PCR was performed a second time for roughly 7 to 11 cycles using a sample-barcoded 5' primer and a J-beta primer mix. MiXCR, applied by TCRdb to the 5' RACE reads, yields one record per CDR3 protein. The table lists 1.5 million to 2 million distinct CDR3 sequences, roughly 27% of them singletons. These data belong to a study of blood T cells in healthy people across ages. Study-level findings and limits: A strong correlation was seen between TCR beta diversity and naive T cell percentage. It was held that the diversity estimates obtained from one million T cells were underestimates.

Total RNA extracted from each sample amounted to at least 6 micrograms. The sequence derives from a woman in her thirties in good health. What was sequenced was blood.

In DNA form, the CDR3 reads TGCAGTTCGACACCTGCAGTGAAATACGAGCAGTACTTC. Encoded protein: CSSTPAVKYEQYF. The chain joins TRBV20-1 to TRBJ2-7, with D uncertain. The CDR3 runs 13 residues. Germline V gene lookup returns CDR1 DFQATT and CDR2 SNEGSKA (reference sequence). V shed 8 bases and J shed 4 bases, with 18 bases lying between them.